The text below deals with one T cell receptor (beta chain). The antigen it binds to is not known. Per-nucleotide qualities are absent, and no much larger clonotype sits a single base away. The CDR3, cysteine through phenylalanine, is 17 amino acids long. The DNA shown is the 51-base CDR3, in frame from base 1. Clipping removes 2 bases from V and 3 bases from J, with 13 as the unmatched junction base count. CDR1 and CDR2, per the germline V gene, are SGHVS and FQNEAQ. The data belong to a study of blood T cells in healthy people across ages (dated by TCRdb to about 2015). Broadly, across the study: In model experiments, roughly one uniquely barcoded TCR beta cDNA molecule per two T cells was captured by template switching. The study measured age-related changes in TCR beta repertoire diversity using deep sequencing normalized with unique cDNA molecular identifiers. To avoid experimental bias, donors of different ages were randomly spread across the sequencing lanes. Using the same blood draw, the study looked at two additional independent replicas of 1 million unique cDNA reads for two donors, one aged 18 to 30 and the other aged 80 or older. The donors were split into four age groups: young (average around 17 years), middle-aged (roughly 39), aged (approximately 60) and long-lived (roughly 88).

Receptor amplification or capture employed 5' RACE. The listed sequencing device is Illumina HiSeq 2500. A second about 6 to 11 cycle PCR used a sample-barcoded 5' primer and a J-beta primer mix. Each TCR beta cDNA molecule received a unique molecular identifier from a template-switch 5' adaptor carrying 12 random nucleotides. Each sample yielded at least 3 million CDR3-containing paired-end reads. All of the RNA was converted into first-strand cDNA using the Mint cDNA synthesis kit, with a TRBC-specific oligonucleotide serving as the primer. After uracil-DNA glycosylase treatment, a first 18-cycle PCR used universal primers M1SS and BC2_uni_R on all cDNA. The study's processing was this. Normalization of each sample was performed by random selection of 1 million high-quality reads, each carrying a distinct molecular identifier. Reads with shared molecular identifiers were discarded instead of being binned into consensus sequences. MiTCR, with a Q25 quality threshold and the strictest error-elimination algorithm, was used for CDR3 identification, clonotype clustering and error correction. A nonparametric unseen species model with Euler transformation was used to estimate lower-bound total TCR beta diversity. Using fastp at Q25 and MiXCR, TCRdb reprocessed the public reads and kept productive beta chains. Every CDR3 protein is listed once, alongside the most common genes and DNA of its rows. TCRdb's processing, not the authors', yielded these V and J calls. The sample table lists 550,000 to 700,000 distinct CDR3 sequences, roughly a quarter of them with a count of one. Of the sample, approximately 18% falls within the top ten clones.

Results the study describes overall, beyond this receptor: Estimates of total diversity from one million sequenced T cells were regarded as lower bounds and underestimates. The CMV infection status of donors was not known, potentially confounding age-related changes in expanded clonotypes. The percentage of naive T cells measured by flow cytometry correlated strongly with observed TCR beta diversity. As age increased, observed TCR beta diversity per million T cells dropped in a roughly linear way, and a significant reduction was already evident by age 40. Compared with the aged group, the long-lived group had more naive CD4+ T cells, fewer expanded clones and increased TCR diversity, a pattern suggesting age selection. Because profiling used bulk unsorted PBMCs, naive and antigen-experienced compartments could not be compared conclusively.

The donors were some 36 Caucasian individuals from Russia, aged roughly 6 to 100 years, who were systemically healthy. Each donor gave ten milliliters of peripheral blood, collected into EDTA-treated Vacutainer tubes. Ficoll-Paque density-gradient centrifugation was used to isolate PBMCs, with at least 6.5 million per sample. Total RNA was extracted from PBMCs with Trizol reagent, with at least 5.5 micrograms obtained per sample. For every donor, an aliquot of PBMCs went through flow cytometry to measure the percentages of naive CD45RAhigh/CD27high T cells. The TCR comes from a woman between 70 and 85 years old in good health. The chain is made from TRBV7-8 and TRBJ2-7; TRBD2 matches 7 bases in the middle. The specimen sequenced was blood. This receptor has the CDR3 CASSLMQTTSLNYEQYF. The DNA is as follows: TGTGCCAGCAGCTTAATGCAGACGACTAGCTTAAACTACGAGCAGTACTTC.